This T cell receptor beta chain emerged from a study of T-cell memory formation after mild COVID-19. Study summary: For the most part, TCR clusters were specific to one donor.

Broader study findings: Balance between CD4 and CD8 was seen in clones contracting day 15 to 85, and a CD4+ lean was seen in later expanders. Mainly CM and EM harbored the contracting CD4+ clones; mainly EMRA harbored the CD8+ ones.

The table lists this clonotype with a few counts. Its antigen is unidentified. cDNA libraries for TCR alpha and TCR beta, carrying sample barcodes and UMIs, came from 5'RACE with constant-segment primers. MiXCR was run by TCRdb on the 5' RACE reads, yielding one entry per CDR3 protein. This sample yields about 240,000 distinct CDR3 sequences, of which roughly 9.4% are seen a single time; around 21% belongs to the top ten. The V end lost 0 bases, the J end lost 6 bases, and 8 bases lay between the germline ends. CDR3 length: 13 amino acids. Germline-derived CDR1 and CDR2 are MGHRA and YSYEKL. The genes are TRBV4-1 and TRBJ1-2; D is undetermined. This TCR derives from a man between 18 and 29 years old who had mild COVID-19 (a few samples of this study predate the infection). Cell type and time point are not known. The sequencing input was PBMCs or a T cell subset sorted from them (not recorded which). The CDR3 reads CASSQDPGDGYTF. The CDR3 nucleotides are TGCGCCAGCAGCCAAGATCCTGGGGATGGCTACACCTTC.